Detailed here is one TCR beta chain. Its antigen is unidentified. Germline V lookup: CDR1 MNHEY, CDR2 SMNVEV (reference sequence). Trimming cost V 5 bases and J 4 bases, with 17 bases left between them. The CDR3 has 15 amino acids. TCRdb fed the RT-PCR reads into MiXCR, producing one record per CDR3 protein. Of 650,000 to 800,000 distinct CDR3 sequences listed, approximately 14% are singletons. The sample originates from a study of response to subunit inactivated influenza vaccine. Study-wide findings and caveats: The authors put forward the suggestion that each seasonal influenza vaccination may bring in only a limited number of new T cells.

V gene TRBV27 combines with J gene TRBJ1-1; D is unclear. The sample here was PBMCs from blood, taken about 14 days before vaccination. The source is a man in his fifties who received an inactivated influenza vaccine. The DNA of the CDR3 is TGTGCCAGCAGTCCGGCCCTGGTCGGGGTCACTGAAGCTTTCTTT. Translating gives CASSPALVGVTEAFF.